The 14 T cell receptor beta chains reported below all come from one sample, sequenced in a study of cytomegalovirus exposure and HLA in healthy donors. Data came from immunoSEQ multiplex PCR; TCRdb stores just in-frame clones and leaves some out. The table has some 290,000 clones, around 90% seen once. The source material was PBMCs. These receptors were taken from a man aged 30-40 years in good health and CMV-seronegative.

The chain's CDR3 is CASSLDGTSYGYTF. The CDR3 coding sequence is TGCGCCAGCAGCTTAGATGGGACAAGCTATGGCTACACCTTC. The genes are TRBV5-1 and TRBJ1-2, with D perhaps matching TRBD1 (6 bases). Per the germline V gene, CDR1 is SGHRS and CDR2 is YFSETQ. The V gene lost 2 bases and the J gene lost 4 bases, with 12 bases spanning the gap. CDR3 length: 14 amino acids.

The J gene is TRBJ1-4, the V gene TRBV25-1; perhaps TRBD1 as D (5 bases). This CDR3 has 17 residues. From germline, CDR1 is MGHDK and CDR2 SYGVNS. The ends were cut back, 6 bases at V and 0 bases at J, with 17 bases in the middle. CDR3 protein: CASRPGPGEATNEKLFF. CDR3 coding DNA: TGTGCCAGCAGACCCGGGCCGGGGGAAGCAACTAATGAAAAACTGTTTTTT.

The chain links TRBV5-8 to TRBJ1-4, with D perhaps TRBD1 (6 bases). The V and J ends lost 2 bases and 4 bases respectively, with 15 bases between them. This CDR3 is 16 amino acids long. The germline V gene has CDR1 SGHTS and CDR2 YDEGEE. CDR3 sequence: CASSFFSWGLNEKLFF. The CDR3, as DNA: TGTGCCAGCAGCTTTTTTTCATGGGGGCTTAATGAAAAACTGTTTTTT.

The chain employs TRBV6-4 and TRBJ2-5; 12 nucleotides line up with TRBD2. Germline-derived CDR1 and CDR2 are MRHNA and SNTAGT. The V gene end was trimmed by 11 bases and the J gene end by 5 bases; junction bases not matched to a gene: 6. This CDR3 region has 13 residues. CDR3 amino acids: CASSGGAGETQYF. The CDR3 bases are TGTGCCTCTAGCGGGGGGGCAGGTGAGACCCAGTACTTC.

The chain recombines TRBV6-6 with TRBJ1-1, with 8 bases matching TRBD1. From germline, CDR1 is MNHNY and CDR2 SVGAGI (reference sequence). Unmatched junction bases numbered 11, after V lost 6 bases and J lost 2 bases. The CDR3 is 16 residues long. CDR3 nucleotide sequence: TGTGCCAGCAGACGCGGACAGGGAAAGGCAAACACTGAAGCTTTCTTT. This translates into CASRRGQGKANTEAFF.

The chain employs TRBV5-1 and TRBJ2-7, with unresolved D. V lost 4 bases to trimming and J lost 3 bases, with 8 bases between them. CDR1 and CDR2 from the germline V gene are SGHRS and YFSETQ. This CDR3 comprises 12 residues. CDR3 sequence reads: CASSGGFYEQYF. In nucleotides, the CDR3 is TGCGCCAGCAGCGGTGGCTTCTACGAGCAGTACTTC.

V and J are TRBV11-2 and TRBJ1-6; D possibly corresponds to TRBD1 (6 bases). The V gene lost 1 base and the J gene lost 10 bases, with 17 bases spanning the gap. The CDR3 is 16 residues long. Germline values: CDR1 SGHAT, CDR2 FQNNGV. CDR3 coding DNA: TGTGCCAGCAGCTTAGTCGGGAGGACAGTTCGCTCACCCCTCCACTTT. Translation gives CASSLVGRTVRSPLHF.

CDR3 sequence (DNA): TGTGCCAGTAGTCTGGGGGGAGTCAATAATTCACCCCTCCACTTT. Its protein product is CASSLGGVNNSPLHF. The chain is built from TRBV19 and TRBJ1-6; TRBD1 is a possible D gene (5 bases). The V and J ends lost 5 bases and 5 bases respectively, with 13 bases between them. Germline loops: CDR1 LNHDA, CDR2 SQIVND (reference sequence). This CDR3 has 15 amino acids.

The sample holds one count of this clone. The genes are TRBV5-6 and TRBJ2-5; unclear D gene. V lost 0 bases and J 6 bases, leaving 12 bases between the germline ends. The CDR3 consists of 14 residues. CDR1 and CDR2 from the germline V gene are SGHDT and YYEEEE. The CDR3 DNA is TGTGCCAGCAGCTTGGGCCAGGTTCCCCAGACCCAGTACTTC. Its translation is CASSLGQVPQTQYF.

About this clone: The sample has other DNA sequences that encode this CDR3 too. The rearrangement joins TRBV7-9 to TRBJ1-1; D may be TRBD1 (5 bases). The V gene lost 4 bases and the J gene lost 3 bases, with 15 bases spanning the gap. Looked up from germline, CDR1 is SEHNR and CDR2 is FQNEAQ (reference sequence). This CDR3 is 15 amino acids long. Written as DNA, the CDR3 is TGTGCCAGCAGCTCCCCCGGGACGGGGGACACTGAAGCTTTCTTT. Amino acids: CASSSPGTGDTEAFF.

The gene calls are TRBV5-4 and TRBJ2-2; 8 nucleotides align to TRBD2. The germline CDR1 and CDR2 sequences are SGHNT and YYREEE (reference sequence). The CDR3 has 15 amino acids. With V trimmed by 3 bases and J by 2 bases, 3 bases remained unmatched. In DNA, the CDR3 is TGTGCCAGCAGCTATAGCGGGGTTAACACCGGGGAGCTGTTTTTT. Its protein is CASSYSGVNTGELFF.

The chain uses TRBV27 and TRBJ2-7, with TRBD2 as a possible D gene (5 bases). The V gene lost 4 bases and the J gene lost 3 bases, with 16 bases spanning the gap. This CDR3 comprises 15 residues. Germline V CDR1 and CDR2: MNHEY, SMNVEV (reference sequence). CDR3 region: CASSWTGRRLYEQYF. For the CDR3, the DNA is TGTGCCAGCAGTTGGACTGGACGGCGCCTCTACGAGCAGTACTTC.

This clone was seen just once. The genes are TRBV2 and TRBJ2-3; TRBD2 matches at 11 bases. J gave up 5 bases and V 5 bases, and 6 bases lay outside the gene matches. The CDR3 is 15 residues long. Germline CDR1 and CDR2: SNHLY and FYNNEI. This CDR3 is CASSPVAGGRDTQYF. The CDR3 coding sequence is TGTGCCAGCAGTCCCGTAGCGGGGGGGCGAGATACGCAGTATTTT.

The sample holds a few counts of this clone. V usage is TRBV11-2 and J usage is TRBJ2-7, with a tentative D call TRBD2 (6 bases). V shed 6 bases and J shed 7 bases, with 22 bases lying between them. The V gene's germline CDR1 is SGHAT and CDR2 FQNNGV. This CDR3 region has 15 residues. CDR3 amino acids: CASRQPGTPIGEQYF. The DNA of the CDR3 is TGTGCCAGCAGGCAGCCCGGGACTCCGATTGGGGAGCAGTACTTC.